This TCR beta chain originates from a study of beta chain features in type 1 diabetes. This clone was picked up a small number of times. The antigen is unknown. Every isolated RNA sample was fully reverse transcribed, so sequencing captured expressed TCRB transcripts. Produced via immunoSEQ multiplex PCR; TCRdb's table is partial and in-frame only. Found here are around 250,000 clones, over 20% of them singletons; the top ten hold less than 0.035%. Study findings and constraints: Among patients with Type 1 diabetes, TCRB CDR3s were moderately but significantly shorter in every one of the four CD4+ subsets.

The sequenced material came from naive CD4+ T cells from blood. This TCR derives from a woman aged 40 to 50 with type 1 diabetes.

The CDR3 DNA is TGTGCCAGCAGGGGACTGTCTCTTGGCTACACCTTC. Translation gives CASRGLSLGYTF. This chain joins TRBV28 and TRBJ1-2, with D maybe TRBD1 (5 bases). From germline, CDR1 is MDHEN and CDR2 SYDVKM. V gave up 6 bases and J gave up 7 bases, with 12 bases separating them. The CDR3 has 12 amino acids.